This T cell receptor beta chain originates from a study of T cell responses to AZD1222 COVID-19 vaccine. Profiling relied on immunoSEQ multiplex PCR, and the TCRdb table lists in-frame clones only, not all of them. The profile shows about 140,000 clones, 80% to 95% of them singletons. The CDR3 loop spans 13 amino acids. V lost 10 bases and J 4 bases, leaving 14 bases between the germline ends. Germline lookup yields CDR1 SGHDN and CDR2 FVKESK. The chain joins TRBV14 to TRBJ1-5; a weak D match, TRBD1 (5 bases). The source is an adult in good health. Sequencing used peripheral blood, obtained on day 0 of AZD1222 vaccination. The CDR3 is CATMGKGNQPQHF. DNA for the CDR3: TGTGCCACCATGGGGAAGGGGAATCAGCCCCAGCATTTT.